These 19 T cell receptor beta chains were all obtained from the same sample, sequenced in a study of T cell changes during pregnancy in multiple sclerosis. The protocol was immunoSEQ multiplex PCR, while the TCRdb copy is restricted to in-frame clones and leaves out a portion. This sample has roughly 40,000 clones, with 70% to 90% found just once. This specimen consisted of CD4+ T cells from peripheral blood mononuclear cells, obtained in the first trimester of pregnancy. All receptors derive from a female donor with multiple sclerosis, enrolled in a pregnancy study.

The CDR3 spells CASSYQAGDGGTEAFF. The CDR3 bases are TGTGCCAGCAGTTACCAGGCAGGGGATGGAGGCACTGAAGCTTTCTTT. The chain joins TRBV6-5 to TRBJ1-1, with D perhaps matching TRBD1 (6 bases). V gave up 2 bases and J gave up 4 bases, with 17 bases separating them. CDR1 and CDR2 from the germline V gene are MNHEY and SVGAGI. This CDR3 spans 16 amino acids.

The rearrangement uses TRBV2 and TRBJ1-5, with D tentatively TRBD1 (5 bases). The CDR3 runs to 16 residues. Germline values: CDR1 SNHLY, CDR2 FYNNEI. V dropped 3 bases and J dropped 4 bases, with 16 bases sitting between them. CDR3 DNA sequence: TGTGCCAGCAGTGACGGGGGGTTGGGGGGTAATCAGCCCCAGCATTTT. Protein: CASSDGGLGGNQPQHF.

This clone was detected once. This chain uses TRBV30 with TRBJ2-3; D ambiguous. Germline-derived CDR1 and CDR2 are GTSNPN and SVGIG (reference sequence). The ends were cut back, 6 bases at V and 2 bases at J, with 12 bases in the middle. This CDR3 comprises 13 residues. The CDR3 spells CACFRLVTDTQYF. For the CDR3, the DNA is TGTGCCTGTTTCCGACTTGTCACAGATACGCAGTATTTT.

This chain's CDR3 is CASSLGPAGMGEQFF. Written as DNA, the CDR3 is TGTGCCAGCAGCTTAGGTCCAGCGGGGATGGGTGAGCAGTTCTTC. This chain joins TRBV7-9 and TRBJ2-1, with 7 bases matching TRBD2. This CDR3 is 15 amino acids long. CDR1 is SEHNR, CDR2 FQNEAQ, per germline (reference sequence). The J segment lost 9 bases and the V segment lost 1 base, leaving 9 bases of the junction unmatched.

This chain links TRBV30 with TRBJ1-1; tentative D call: TRBD1 (5 bases). This CDR3 has 13 amino acids. Germline CDR1 and CDR2: GTSNPN and SVGIG (reference sequence). V dropped 0 bases and J dropped 4 bases, with 9 bases sitting between them. The CDR3 here is CAWSVQEGTEAFF. The CDR3 coding sequence is TGTGCCTGGAGTGTACAGGAGGGCACTGAAGCTTTCTTT.

The chain has TRBV7-6 and TRBJ2-1, with 8 bases that match TRBD2. The CDR3 has 16 amino acids. Per germline, CDR1 SGHVS and CDR2 FNYEAQ. V dropped 5 bases and J dropped 3; count of bases not matched to a gene: 9. The CDR3 spells CASSPSSRGGYNEQFF. The CDR3 DNA is TGTGCCAGCAGCCCAAGCTCCCGGGGGGGCTACAATGAGCAGTTCTTC.

The gene calls are TRBV12-5 and TRBJ2-3; D is uncertain. The germline gives CDR1 LGHNT, CDR2 FRNRAP. CDR3 length: 18 amino acids. V was shortened by 0 bases and J by 2 bases, with 18 bases between the two germline ends. CDR3 residues: CASGLVWATLQPTDTQYF. CDR3 nucleotide sequence: TGTGCTAGTGGTTTGGTATGGGCGACACTCCAACCCACAGATACGCAGTATTTT.

This chain connects TRBV4-1 to TRBJ1-2; D gene unclear. Germline CDR1 MGHRA, CDR2 YSYEKL. V was trimmed by 3 bases and J by 0 bases, leaving 17 bases between them. The CDR3 spans 17 residues. The CDR3 sequence: CASSQVLREASNYGYTF. As DNA, the CDR3 is TGCGCCAGCAGCCAGGTTCTGAGAGAGGCTTCTAACTATGGCTACACCTTC.

The chain carries TRBV30 and TRBJ1-2, with a tentative D call TRBD1 (6 bases). The germline V and J ends were trimmed by 3 bases and 9 bases, with 17 bases remaining between them. The CDR3 has 13 residues. The germline gives CDR1 GTSNPN, CDR2 SVGIG (reference sequence). CDR3 in amino acids: CAWRPRDIYSYTF. CDR3 DNA sequence: TGTGCCTGGAGACCTAGGGACATTTATAGCTACACCTTC.

With regard to this clone: Other DNA sequences within the sample encode an identical CDR3. The V gene is TRBV6-1, the J gene TRBJ1-1; possible D gene TRBD1, 6 bases. The CDR3 covers 14 residues. Between the trimmed V and J ends, which lost 5 bases and 4 bases, there was a span of 14 bases. Germline V gene lookup returns CDR1 MNHNS and CDR2 SASEGT. Written as DNA, the CDR3 is TGTGCCAGCAGTCTGTCAGGGGCGGGCACTGAAGCTTTCTTT. This sequence encodes CASSLSGAGTEAFF.

The chain uses TRBV7-8 and TRBJ2-2, with 13 bases identical to TRBD2. Trimming took 4 bases from V and 4 from J; bases not matched to a gene: 9. In germline, CDR1 is SGHVS, CDR2 FQNEAQ. This CDR3 has 18 residues. The CDR3 DNA sequence: TGTGCCAGCAGCTCCCCAAGGACTAGCGGGAGACTCACCGGGGAGCTGTTTTTT. Amino acid sequence: CASSSPRTSGRLTGELFF.

This sequence joins TRBV6-5 and TRBJ1-2, with 10 bases aligning to TRBD1. This CDR3 has 14 amino acids. V dropped 8 bases and J dropped 7; count of bases not matched to a gene: 10. CDR1 is MNHEY, CDR2 SVGAGI, per germline. CDR3 residues: CASGRRGQGIGYTF. CDR3 nucleotide sequence: TGTGCCAGCGGGCGCCGGGGACAGGGGATTGGCTACACCTTC.

This sequence joins TRBV19 and TRBJ1-6; D is possibly TRBD1 (6 bases). Trimming pared 0 bases from V and 9 bases from J, leaving 12 bases between. The CDR3 covers 15 residues. Germline loops: CDR1 LNHDA, CDR2 SQIVND (reference sequence). The CDR3 coding sequence is TGTGCCAGTAGTATAGAAGGGACATCTACTTCACCCCTCCACTTT. It yields the protein CASSIEGTSTSPLHF.

This chain joins TRBV6-5 and TRBJ2-2, with TRBD1 matching 8 bases. Germline values: CDR1 MNHEY, CDR2 SVGAGI. This CDR3 has 14 amino acids. J gave up 7 bases and V 6 bases, and 7 bases lay outside the gene matches. CDR3 coding DNA: TGTGCCAGCAGCTCCGGACAGGGCCACGGGGAGCTGTTTTTT. Its translation is CASSSGQGHGELFF.

CDR3 in amino acids: CASSISMWTSLLDEQFF. The CDR3 region has the DNA TGTGCCAGTAGTATAAGTATGTGGACTAGCCTGTTGGATGAGCAGTTCTTC. The rearrangement uses TRBV19 and TRBJ2-1, with TRBD2 identical over 8 bases. Germline trimming cut 2 bases from V and 8 bases from J; bases unmatched to any gene: 14. Germline CDR1 is LNHDA and CDR2 is SQIVND (reference sequence). The CDR3 runs to 17 residues.

V is TRBV4-1 and J is TRBJ1-6, with no clear D. The CDR3 has 15 amino acids. Germline CDR1 is MGHRA and CDR2 is YSYEKL. Trimming took 0 bases from V and 10 from J, leaving 13 bases between them. CDR3 in DNA: TGCGCCAGCAGCCAAGAACACAGAAGGGAGTCACCCCTCCACTTT. It specifies CASSQEHRRESPLHF.

The V and J genes are TRBV4-2 and TRBJ2-5; a possible D gene is TRBD1 (5 bases). Germline V lookup: CDR1 LGHNA, CDR2 YNFKEQ. CDR3 length: 14 residues. V was pared by 1 base and J by 5 bases, with 11 bases between. This chain's CDR3 is CASSQGKGAETQYF. CDR3 sequence (DNA): TGTGCCAGCAGCCAAGGCAAAGGGGCGGAGACCCAGTACTTC.

There are a few counts of this clone. This chain links TRBV19 with TRBJ1-5; D gene unclear. The CDR3 is 14 amino acids. V gave up 3 bases and J gave up 4 bases, with 10 bases separating them. CDR1 is LNHDA and CDR2 is SQIVND in the germline V gene (reference sequence). CDR3 residues: CASSMASLNQPQHF. CDR3 DNA sequence: TGTGCCAGTAGTATGGCCTCCCTTAATCAGCCCCAGCATTTT.

The chain couples TRBV21-1 to TRBJ1-5. TRBV21-1 represents a pseudogene. There are 15 residues in the CDR3. CDR3 in DNA: TGTGCCAGCAGGGGAAGGACGGACTACAATCAGCCCCAGCATTTT. Translated: CASRGRTDYNQPQHF.